This TCR beta chain is drawn from a study of cytomegalovirus exposure and HLA in healthy donors. Study-level results: The authors listed 164 TCR beta chains as cytomegalovirus-associated. About 87% or about 30% of the time was how often most TCR beta V segments were productive, according to an earlier analysis. Equally common other TCR beta chains were less clonally expanded than HLA-associated ones, a later analysis found.

60 Vbeta and 13 Jbeta primers were used in PCR. Profiled with immunoSEQ multiplex PCR; TCRdb holds only in-frame clones, not every one. The table has some 130,000 clones, approximately 80% seen once. V was shortened by 4 bases and J by 4 bases, with 12 bases between the two germline ends. CDR1 is MNHNY and CDR2 is SVGAGI in the germline V gene (reference sequence). This CDR3 spans 14 amino acids. With regard to this clone: Its antigen remains unknown.

The source of this sequence is a man in his forties or fifties in good health and CMV-seronegative. Sequencing input: PBMCs. The chain employs TRBV6-6 and TRBJ2-3; weak D call: TRBD1 (6 bases). The CDR3 bases are TGTGCCAGCAGTTTGCCCTCAGGGGCAGATACGCAGTATTTT. This encodes CASSLPSGADTQYF.